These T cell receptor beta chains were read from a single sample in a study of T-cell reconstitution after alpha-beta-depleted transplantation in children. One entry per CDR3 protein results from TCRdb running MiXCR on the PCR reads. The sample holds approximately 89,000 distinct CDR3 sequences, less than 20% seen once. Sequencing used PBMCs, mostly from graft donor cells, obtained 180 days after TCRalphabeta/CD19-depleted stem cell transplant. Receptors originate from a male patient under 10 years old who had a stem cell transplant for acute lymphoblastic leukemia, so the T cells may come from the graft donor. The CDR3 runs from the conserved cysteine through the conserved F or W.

cdr3_aa: CASSYPEQRSGNTIYF
v_call: TRBV6-5

cdr3_aa: CSVGRGEGYTF
v_call: TRBV29-1

cdr3_aa: CASRGGPRFEQYF
v_call: TRBV28

cdr3_aa: CASSTGGTVTGELFF
v_call: TRBV7-8

cdr3_aa: CASRQGTDTQYF
v_call: TRBV6-2/TRBV6-3

cdr3_aa: CASSSRDNTGELFF
v_call: TRBV5-1

cdr3_aa: CSASDRKRETQYF
v_call: TRBV20-1

cdr3_aa: CASSLAWGYNEQFF
v_call: TRBV11-3

cdr3_aa: CSARFGMNTEAFF
v_call: TRBV20-1

cdr3_aa: CASSGGQGGLQYF
v_call: TRBV10-2

cdr3_aa: CASSYSTGAKNIQYF
v_call: TRBV6-5

cdr3_aa: CSASQGSSYEQYF
v_call: TRBV20-1

cdr3_aa: CASSNRHFQETQYF
v_call: TRBV6-2/TRBV6-3

cdr3_aa: CASSPQMNTEAFF
v_call: TRBV10-1

cdr3_aa: CAIRRGTAHRNTIYF
v_call: TRBV10-3

cdr3_aa: CATGSGVTDTQYF
v_call: TRBV28

cdr3_aa: CASSRDDLYF
v_call: TRBV3-1

cdr3_aa: CASTLLLAGGPSGELFF
v_call: TRBV7-2

cdr3_aa: CASSSSTQGAGGYTF
v_call: TRBV7-9

cdr3_aa: CASSLAGNGEAFF
v_call: TRBV5-1

cdr3_aa: CASSASYEQYF
v_call: TRBV10-2

cdr3_aa: CASSQAGTGSWFF
v_call: TRBV7-2

cdr3_aa: CATSDLSDNEQFF
v_call: TRBV24-1

cdr3_aa: CALSPGQGARGSF
v_call: TRBV12-3/TRBV12-4

cdr3_aa: CASSSWGDDGYTF
v_call: TRBV7-6

cdr3_aa: CAISDQVNEQYF
v_call: TRBV10-3

cdr3_aa: CASSLAWGNTGELFF
v_call: TRBV5-1

cdr3_aa: CASSNLGAVVNTEAFF
v_call: TRBV5-5

cdr3_aa: CASSAMGQRIYGYTF
v_call: TRBV7-6

cdr3_aa: CAISEFSSGATDTQYF
v_call: TRBV10-3

cdr3_aa: CASSSPSGGSYEQFF
v_call: TRBV12-3/TRBV12-4

cdr3_aa: CSATDSLNTGELFF
v_call: TRBV20-1

cdr3_aa: CSVEPGYNEQFF
v_call: TRBV29-1

cdr3_aa: CSERHSTDTQYF
v_call: TRBV20-1

cdr3_aa: CASGYGTGIYEQYF
v_call: TRBV27

cdr3_aa: CASSLGGHSGNTIYF
v_call: TRBV5-8

cdr3_aa: CASSYEHNSYEQYF
v_call: TRBV12-3/TRBV12-4

cdr3_aa: CASSYYGQGYNEQFF
v_call: TRBV6-5